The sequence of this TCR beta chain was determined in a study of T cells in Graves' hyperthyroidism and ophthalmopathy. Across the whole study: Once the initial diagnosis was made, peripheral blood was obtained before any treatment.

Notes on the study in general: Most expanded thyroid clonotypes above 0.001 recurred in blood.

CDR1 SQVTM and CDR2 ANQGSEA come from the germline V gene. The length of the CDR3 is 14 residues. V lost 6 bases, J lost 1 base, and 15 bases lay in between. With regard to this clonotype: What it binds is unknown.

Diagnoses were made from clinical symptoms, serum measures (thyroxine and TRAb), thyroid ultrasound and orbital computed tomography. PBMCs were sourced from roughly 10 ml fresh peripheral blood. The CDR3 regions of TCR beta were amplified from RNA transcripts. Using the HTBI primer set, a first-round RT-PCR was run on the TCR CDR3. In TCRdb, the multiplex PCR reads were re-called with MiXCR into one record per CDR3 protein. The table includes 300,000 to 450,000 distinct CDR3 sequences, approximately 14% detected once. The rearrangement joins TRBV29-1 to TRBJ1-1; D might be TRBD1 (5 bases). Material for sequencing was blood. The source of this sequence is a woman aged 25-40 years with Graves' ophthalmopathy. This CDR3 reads CSVGGGRGNTEAFF. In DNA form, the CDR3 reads TGCAGCGTCGGGGGTGGAAGGGGGAACACTGAAGCTTTCTTT. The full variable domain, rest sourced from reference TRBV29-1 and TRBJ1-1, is SAVISQKPSRDICQRGTSLTIQCQVDSQVTMMFWYRQQPGQSLTLIATANQGSEATYESGFVIDKFPISRPNLTFSTLTVSNMSPEDSSIYLCSVGGGRGNTEAFFGQGTRLTVV.